The entry below describes one T cell receptor beta chain. The record originates from a study of blood T cell repertoires in COVID-19. Overall study: PBMCs, B-cell-depleted T cells, or T cells provided the cDNA or gDNA that made up the material.

Participant ages covered roughly 18 to 89 years across about 25 US areas. The study counted Cohort 3 donors as recovered given two negative PCRs, clearance, or symptom resolution. Original data processing: Scientists estimated how many nucleated cells there were by amplifying reference gene primers. TCRdb's table, derived via immunoSEQ multiplex PCR, lists solely in-frame clones and lacks some. That table furnishes V, J and clone size, whereas the DNA furnished D and trimming. The top ten hold 2% to 3% of the sample, which has about 270,000 clones, around 91% seen once. With 0 bases clipped from V and 4 bases from J, the junction kept 3 bases outside the gene matches. CDR1 and CDR2 from the germline V gene are GTSNPN and SVGIG (reference sequence). The CDR3 extends over 14 amino acids.

The sequence was obtained from a woman aged 18-29 years who had recovered from COVID-19. The chain joins TRBV30 to TRBJ1-1; TRBD1 aligns across 9 bases. Sequenced material: PBMCs or T cells enriched from blood (not recorded which). CDR3 sequence reads: CAWSVQGASTEAFF. The DNA for the CDR3 is TGTGCCTGGAGTGTACAGGGGGCGAGCACTGAAGCTTTCTTT.